The T cell receptor (beta chain) under discussion was sequenced for a study of immune cell composition in non-small cell lung cancer. Per germline, CDR1 LGHNA and CDR2 YNFKEQ. The CDR3 is 15 amino acids. V gave up 8 bases and J gave up 2 bases, with 18 bases separating them. The table came from immunoSEQ multiplex PCR; TCRdb's copy has only in-frame clones and leaves some out. This sample yields more than 3,000 clones, of which over 80% are seen a single time; 8.9% belongs to the top ten. This chain links TRBV4-2 with TRBJ2-5, with a possible D match to TRBD2 (6 bases). Sequencing was carried out using lung tumor tissue. This sequence originates from a human donor with non-small cell lung cancer. As DNA, the CDR3 is TGTGCCAGCGGGGACTTGGGGGAGGTGCAAGAGACCCAGTACTTC. Protein: CASGDLGEVQETQYF.